The 28 T cell receptor beta chains in this list originate from one sample, sequenced in a study of T cells expressing NK-cell markers. TCRdb re-called the 5' RACE reads; every CDR3 protein appears as one record, without DNA. The table gives 550,000 to 600,000 distinct CDR3 sequences; the top ten clones make up around 3.3% of it. The sample consisted of blood T cells: a sorted CD56 or NKG2C T cell subset, CD4+ or CD8+ T cells, or bulk PBMC T cells (not recorded which). These receptors were collected from a man between 18 and 29 years old in good health.

The chain employs TRBV27 and TRBJ2-7; TCRdb's D call of TRBD1 is untestable without DNA. The CDR3 totals 13 residues. Germline CDR1 MNHEY, CDR2 SMNVEV (reference sequence). The CDR3 region is CASSLGFPGEQYF.

The rearrangement uses TRBV5-1 and TRBJ1-2. The CDR3 sequence is 13 residues long. Germline V lookup: CDR1 SGHRS, CDR2 YFSETQ. The CDR3 sequence: CASSFSEHYGYTF.

The chain couples TRBV30 to TRBJ1-2; TCRdb gives TRBD1 as the D gene, but with no DNA this cannot be confirmed. This CDR3 has 12 residues. Germline V gene data show CDR1 as GTSNPN and CDR2 as SVGIG (reference sequence). The CDR3 spells CAWGQGRDGYTF.

This chain connects TRBV6-6 to TRBJ1-3; the D call of TRBD1 rests on TCRdb alone, since no DNA is present to check it. Germline-derived CDR1 and CDR2 are MNHNY and SVGAGI (reference sequence). The CDR3 runs 13 residues. The CDR3 sequence: CASSRDRGNTIYF.

The chain employs TRBV20-1 and TRBJ1-1; without DNA, the TCRdb call of TRBD1 cannot be checked. This CDR3 has 14 amino acids. The germline V gene encodes CDR1 DFQATT and CDR2 SNEGSKA (reference sequence). CDR3 sequence reads: CSAPGGQALKLAFF.

V usage is TRBV4-1 and J usage is TRBJ2-7. CDR3 length equals 12 residues. The germline CDR1 and CDR2 sequences are MGHRA and YSYEKL. CDR3 amino acids: CASPREFYEQYF.

This chain links TRBV5-6 with TRBJ2-1. Germline V gene sequence: CDR1 SGHDT, CDR2 YYEEEE. The CDR3 sequence is 15 residues long. CDR3 region: CASSLAYSSYNEQFF.

The rearrangement links TRBV3-1 to TRBJ1-3; no DNA is available, so the TRBD1 call from TCRdb remains unchecked. The CDR3 is made up of 13 amino acids. In germline, CDR1 is LGHDT, CDR2 YNNKEL (reference sequence). CDR3: CASGNRAGNTIYF.

CDR3 loop: CASSGPVQGNEQFF. The rearrangement joins TRBV6-1 to TRBJ2-1; TCRdb outputs TRBD1, but without DNA this stays unchecked. The CDR3 totals 14 residues. Per germline, CDR1 MNHNS and CDR2 SASEGT.

The chain carries TRBV5-4 and TRBJ2-5; lacking DNA, the TRBD2 call made by TCRdb goes unchecked. Germline V gives CDR1 SGHNT, CDR2 YYREEE (reference sequence). CDR3 length: 18 amino acids. Here the CDR3 reads CASSLKLAGGQFQETQYF.

The chain joins TRBV10-3 to TRBJ1-6; the TCRdb D gene call, TRBD1, has no DNA to confirm it. Germline V gives CDR1 ENHRY, CDR2 SYGVKD. The CDR3 spans 14 residues. The CDR3 spells CAISGGFGNSPLHF.

This chain links TRBV4-3 with TRBJ2-2. Looked up from germline, CDR1 is LGHNA and CDR2 is YSLEER. This CDR3 is 15 amino acids long. The CDR3: CASSQDEPNTGELFF.

The chain combines TRBV10-3 with TRBJ2-1; TCRdb's assignment of TRBD2 cannot be checked, as there is no DNA. The CDR3 runs 11 residues. The germline CDR1 and CDR2 sequences are ENHRY and SYGVKD. The chain's CDR3 is CAISVAGKQFF.

The V call is TRBV5-8, the J call TRBJ2-1; TCRdb lists TRBD1, though no DNA is available to test this call. This CDR3 comprises 16 residues. Germline V gives CDR1 SGHTS, CDR2 YDEGEE. This chain's CDR3 is CASSSAQGRSYNEQFF.

The chain employs TRBV24-1 and TRBJ2-5; absent DNA, TCRdb's TRBD1 call cannot be checked. Germline V CDR1 and CDR2: KGHDR, SFDVKD. The CDR3 is 16 residues long. Here the CDR3 reads CATSDHLGGHQETQYF.

The chain is built from TRBV29-1 and TRBJ2-3; the TCRdb D gene call, TRBD2, has no DNA to confirm it. CDR1 and CDR2 from the germline V gene are SQVTM and ANQGSEA. This CDR3 region has 14 residues. This CDR3 is CSVGSARHTDTQYF.

The chain links TRBV3-1 to TRBJ2-1. CDR1 and CDR2 (germline): LGHDT, YNNKEL (reference sequence). There are 17 residues in the CDR3. The CDR3 sequence is CASSQGYPADSYNEQFF.

The chain carries TRBV28 and TRBJ2-3; no DNA is available, so the TRBD2 call from TCRdb remains unchecked. Germline CDR1 reads MDHEN; CDR2 reads SYDVKM. The CDR3 totals 14 residues. CDR3 protein: CASGGGGLADTQYF.

This sequence joins TRBV12-3 or TRBV12-4 and TRBJ2-1; TCRdb reports TRBD1, a call that lacks DNA to check it against. The CDR3 covers 14 residues. The CDR3 sequence is CASRAQGAPNEQFF.

This chain joins TRBV20-1 and TRBJ2-3; lacking DNA, the TRBD2 call made by TCRdb goes unchecked. CDR1 and CDR2 from the germline V gene are DFQATT and SNEGSKA (reference sequence). This CDR3 is 17 amino acids long. This chain's CDR3 is CSARIGVHLSSADTQYF.

The chain combines TRBV6-2 or TRBV6-3 with TRBJ2-1; TCRdb's D call, TRBD2, is unchecked because there is no DNA. The CDR3 sequence is 16 residues long. Per the germline V gene, CDR1 is MNHEY and CDR2 is SVGEGT. CDR3 sequence reads: CASSWPSGRAHNEQFF.

The V call is TRBV20-1, the J call TRBJ2-5; without DNA, the TCRdb call of TRBD1 cannot be checked. The CDR3 is 15 amino acids. Germline V gene lookup returns CDR1 DFQATT and CDR2 SNEGSKA (reference sequence). The CDR3 spells CSARVPGRPEETQYF.

This chain uses TRBV20-1 with TRBJ2-5; without DNA, the TCRdb call of TRBD1 cannot be checked. CDR3 length equals 15 residues. Germline V gives CDR1 DFQATT, CDR2 SNEGSKA (reference sequence). CDR3: CSASSPGTAGGTQYF.

The V call is TRBV20-1, the J call TRBJ1-2; TCRdb picks TRBD1, but there is no DNA to check that call. The CDR3 length is 15 residues. Germline loops: CDR1 DFQATT, CDR2 SNEGSKA (reference sequence). The chain's CDR3 is CSARDGQGGFFGYTF.

The chain has TRBV7-2 and TRBJ2-7. This CDR3 contains 13 residues. CDR1 is SGHTA, CDR2 FQGNSA, per germline. This chain's CDR3 is CASSYQDGYEQYF. The whole variable domain, remainder taken from reference TRBV7-2 and TRBJ2-7, is GAGVSQSPSNKVTEKGKDVELRCDPISGHTALYWYRQSLGQGLEFLIYFQGNSAPDKSGLPSDRFSAERTGGSVSTLTIQRTQQEDSAVYLCASSYQDGYEQYFGPGTRLTVT.

CDR3 residues: CASSLAGRGRVDEQFF. The J gene is TRBJ2-1, the V gene TRBV5-1; no DNA is available, so the TRBD1 call from TCRdb remains unchecked. The germline gives CDR1 SGHRS, CDR2 YFSETQ. CDR3 length: 16 amino acids.

J is TRBJ1-1 and V is TRBV20-1; TCRdb lists TRBD1, though no DNA is available to test this call. From germline, CDR1 is DFQATT and CDR2 SNEGSKA (reference sequence). The CDR3 runs to 16 residues. The CDR3 protein is CSARSGTGGGNTEAFF.

V and J are TRBV29-1 and TRBJ1-1. This CDR3 comprises 14 residues. In germline, CDR1 is SQVTM, CDR2 ANQGSEA. The CDR3 loop reads CSVMAGSLLSEAFF.